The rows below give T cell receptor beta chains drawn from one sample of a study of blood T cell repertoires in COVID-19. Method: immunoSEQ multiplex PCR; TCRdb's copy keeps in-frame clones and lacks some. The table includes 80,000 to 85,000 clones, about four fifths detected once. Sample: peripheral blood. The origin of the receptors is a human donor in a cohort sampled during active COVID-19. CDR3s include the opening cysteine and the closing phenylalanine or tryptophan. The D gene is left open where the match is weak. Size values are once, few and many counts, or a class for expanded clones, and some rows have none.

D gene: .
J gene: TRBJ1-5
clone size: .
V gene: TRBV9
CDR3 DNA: TGTGCCAGCAGCGTAGCAGGGGCCCAGCCCCAGCATTTT
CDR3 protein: CASSVAGAQPQHF

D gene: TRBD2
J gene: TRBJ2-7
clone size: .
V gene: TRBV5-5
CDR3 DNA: TGTGCCAGCAGCCGGGGACTAGCGGGGGATAGAACCTACGAGCAGTACTTC
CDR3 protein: CASSRGLAGDRTYEQYF

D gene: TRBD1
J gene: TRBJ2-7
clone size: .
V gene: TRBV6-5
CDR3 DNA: TGTGCCAGCAGTTTTCCCCGAGGACAGGGTTACGAGCAGTACTTC
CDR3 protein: CASSFPRGQGYEQYF

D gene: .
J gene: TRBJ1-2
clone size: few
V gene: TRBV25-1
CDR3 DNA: TGTGCCAGCAGTTCGGGGTCGGCTGGCTACACCTTC
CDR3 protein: CASSSGSAGYTF

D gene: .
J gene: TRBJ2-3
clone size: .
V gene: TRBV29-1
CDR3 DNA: TGCAGCGTTGAGAGCAACACAGATACGCAGTATTTT
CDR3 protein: CSVESNTDTQYF

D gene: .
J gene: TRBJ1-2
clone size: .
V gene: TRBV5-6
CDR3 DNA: TGTGCCAGCACCGACAGGACCCTGGGGGGCTACACCTTC
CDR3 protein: CASTDRTLGGYTF

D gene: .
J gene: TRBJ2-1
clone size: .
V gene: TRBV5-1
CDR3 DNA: TGCGCCAGCAGCTGGAACCAGCAGGGATACAATGAGCAGTTCTTC
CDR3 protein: CASSWNQQGYNEQFF

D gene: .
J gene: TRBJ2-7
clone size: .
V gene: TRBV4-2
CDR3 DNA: TGTGCCAGCAGCCAAGATAGGCAGGGTCCACGCTACGAGCAGTACTTC
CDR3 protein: CASSQDRQGPRYEQYF

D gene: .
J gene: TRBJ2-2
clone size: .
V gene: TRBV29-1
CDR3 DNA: TGCAGCGTTATGGGGCTACCGAACACCGGGGAGCTGTTTTTT
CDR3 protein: CSVMGLPNTGELFF

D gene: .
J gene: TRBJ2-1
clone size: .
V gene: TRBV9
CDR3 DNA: TGTGCCAGCAGCGTAGTGAGCTCCTACAATGAGCAGTTCTTC
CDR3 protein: CASSVVSSYNEQFF

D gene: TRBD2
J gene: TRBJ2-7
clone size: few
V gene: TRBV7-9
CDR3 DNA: TGTGCCAGCGCTCCCGATGCGGGGGGGCCCAACGAGCAGTACTTC
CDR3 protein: CASAPDAGGPNEQYF

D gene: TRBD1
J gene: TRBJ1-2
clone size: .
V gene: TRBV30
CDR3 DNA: TGTGCCTGGACAGGGGGCTATGGCTACACCTTC
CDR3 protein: CAWTGGYGYTF

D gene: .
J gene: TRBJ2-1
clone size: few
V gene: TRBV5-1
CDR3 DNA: TGCGCCAGCAGCATGGGCGGGGCCTACAATGAGCAGTTCTTC
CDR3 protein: CASSMGGAYNEQFF

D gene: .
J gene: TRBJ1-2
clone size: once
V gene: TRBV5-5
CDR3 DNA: TGTGCCAGCAGTGTAACGGTGAACTATGGCTACACCTTC
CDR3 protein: CASSVTVNYGYTF

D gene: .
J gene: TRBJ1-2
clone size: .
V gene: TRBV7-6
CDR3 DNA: TGTGCCAGCAGCTTAGTGGCAGGGGCTGGCTATGGCTACACCTTC
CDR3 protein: CASSLVAGAGYGYTF

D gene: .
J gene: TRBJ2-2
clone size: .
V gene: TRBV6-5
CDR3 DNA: TGTGCCAGCCGAGGGTCTTTCACGTCCAGCGGGGAGCTGTTTTTT
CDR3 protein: CASRGSFTSSGELFF

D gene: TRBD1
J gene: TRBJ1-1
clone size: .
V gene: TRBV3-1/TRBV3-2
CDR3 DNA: TGTGCCAGCAGTACCACAGGGGCAGCGAACACTGAAGCTTTCTTT
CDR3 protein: CASSTTGAANTEAFF

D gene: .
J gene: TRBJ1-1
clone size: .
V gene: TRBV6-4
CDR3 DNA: TGTGCCAGCAGTGACTCTCACAAGAACACTGAAGCTTTCTTT
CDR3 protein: CASSDSHKNTEAFF

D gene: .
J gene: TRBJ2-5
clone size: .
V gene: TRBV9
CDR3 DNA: TGTGCCAGCAGCGTAGCAACCTCGGGCCAAGAGACCCAGTACTTC
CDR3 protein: CASSVATSGQETQYF

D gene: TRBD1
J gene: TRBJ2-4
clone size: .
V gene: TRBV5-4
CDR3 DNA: TGTGCCAGCAGCTTGAGCGACAGGGGCGGAAACATTCAGTACTTC
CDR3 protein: CASSLSDRGGNIQYF

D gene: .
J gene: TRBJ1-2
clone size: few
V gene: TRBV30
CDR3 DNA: TGTGCCTGGAGTGTACGGAACTATGGCTACACCTTC
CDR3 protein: CAWSVRNYGYTF

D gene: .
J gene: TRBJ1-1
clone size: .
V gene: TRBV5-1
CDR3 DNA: TGCGCCAGCAGCTTGACAGGGCAGAACACTGAAGCTTTCTTT
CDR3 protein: CASSLTGQNTEAFF